This entry lists 14 T cell receptor beta chains sequenced from one sample in a study of shared clonotypes between healthy human individuals. The table came from immunoSEQ multiplex PCR; TCRdb's copy has only in-frame clones and leaves some out. Of approximately 1.5 million clones in the sample, about 98.5% are singletons; the top ten hold approximately 0.38%. The sequenced sample consisted of naive CD4+ T cells sorted from blood. Documented subset: CD45RA+ positively selected. These receptors all stem from a man aged 25 to 45 in good health.

The rearrangement links TRBV5-1 to TRBJ2-7; D is undetermined. Between the trimmed V and J ends, which lost 2 bases and 3 bases, there was a span of 12 bases. CDR1 is SGHRS and CDR2 is YFSETQ in the germline V gene. CDR3 length: 14 amino acids. Here the CDR3 reads CASSLQYPNYEQYF. CDR3 coding DNA: TGCGCCAGCAGCTTACAGTACCCAAACTACGAGCAGTACTTC.

The CDR3 bases are TGTGCCAGCAGCCTCGGACAGGGTTTAAGCTCTCTTGCCTACGAGCAGTACTTC. As protein: CASSLGQGLSSLAYEQYF. This chain joins TRBV14 and TRBJ2-7; 8 nucleotides match TRBD1. CDR3 length: 18 amino acids. After removal of 4 bases from V and 2 bases from J, the junction contained 16 bases not matched to a gene. CDR1 and CDR2 from the germline V gene are SGHDN and FVKESK.

This chain connects TRBV10-3 to TRBJ2-7; 7 bases map to TRBD2. The germline CDR1 and CDR2 sequences are ENHRY and SYGVKD. Trimming took 6 bases from V and 4 from J; bases not matched to a gene: 12. There are 15 residues in the CDR3. CDR3 nucleotides: TGTGCCATCAGAAAGAGTGGGCTAGCGGATTACGAGCAGTACTTC. Protein product: CAIRKSGLADYEQYF.

CDR3 in amino acids: CASSQAGVEQYF. Written as DNA, the CDR3 is TGTGCCAGCAGCCAAGCAGGGGTCGAGCAGTACTTC. The chain is built from TRBV14 and TRBJ2-7, with D perhaps matching TRBD1 (6 bases). The CDR3 is made up of 12 amino acids. V was trimmed by 1 base and J by 6 bases, leaving 7 bases between them. CDR1 is SGHDN and CDR2 is FVKESK in the germline V gene.

The rearrangement links TRBV7-3 to TRBJ2-2, with D possibly being TRBD1 (6 bases). V dropped 4 bases and J dropped 4 bases, with 7 bases sitting between them. Looked up from germline, CDR1 is SGHTA and CDR2 is FQGTGA. This CDR3 has 13 amino acids. CDR3 loop: CASSSGVTGELFF. In DNA form, the CDR3 reads TGTGCCAGCAGCTCAGGGGTCACCGGGGAGCTGTTTTTT.

J is TRBJ1-1 and V is TRBV28; no clear D gene. Germline CDR1 MDHEN, CDR2 SYDVKM. The CDR3 contains 12 residues. V lost 4 bases, J lost 4 bases, and 7 bases lay in between. The CDR3 region is CASSSPATEAFF. In DNA, the CDR3 is TGTGCCAGCAGTTCCCCGGCCACTGAAGCTTTCTTT.

The chain carries TRBV7-6 and TRBJ1-5; D is unresolved. V dropped 5 bases and J dropped 0 bases, with 8 bases sitting between them. CDR1 is SGHVS, CDR2 FNYEAQ, per germline. The CDR3 is made up of 14 amino acids. The CDR3 DNA is TGTGCCAGCAGCCCGGGAGTTAGCAATCAGCCCCAGCATTTT. Residues: CASSPGVSNQPQHF.

The chain couples TRBV4-3 to TRBJ1-4; D uncertain. This CDR3 comprises 13 residues. Germline V gene data show CDR1 as LGHNA and CDR2 as YSLEER. Trimming pared 3 bases from V and 12 bases from J, leaving 14 bases between. CDR3 bases: TGCGCCAGCAGCCAGGAGGTACGATTAGAACTGTTTTTT. Its translation is CASSQEVRLELFF.

J is TRBJ2-1 and V is TRBV27; D possibly corresponds to TRBD2 (6 bases). Germline V CDR1 and CDR2: MNHEY, SMNVEV (reference sequence). The CDR3 contains 16 residues. Trimming cost V 2 bases and J 0 bases, with 11 bases left between them. CDR3 in amino acids: CASSLDAGSSYNEQFF. As DNA, the CDR3 is TGTGCCAGCAGTTTAGACGCGGGGAGCTCCTACAATGAGCAGTTCTTC.

V usage is TRBV19 and J usage is TRBJ2-3, with D maybe TRBD2 (5 bases). The CDR3 has 13 residues. Germline V lookup: CDR1 LNHDA, CDR2 SQIVND (reference sequence). V gave up 10 bases and J gave up 7 bases, with 18 bases separating them. CDR3 DNA sequence: TGTGCCACTACACTGACCGGGGTCCATACGCAGTATTTT. Encoded protein: CATTLTGVHTQYF.

This chain links TRBV18 with TRBJ1-1; no reliable D call. The V and J ends lost 3 bases and 10 bases respectively, with 12 bases between them. There are 12 residues in the CDR3. Germline lookup yields CDR1 KGHSH and CDR2 LQKENI. The CDR3 reads CASSPSSSGAFF. The CDR3 DNA sequence: TGTGCCAGCTCACCGTCCTCCTCGGGAGCTTTCTTT. Full variable domain (rest looked up from reference TRBV18 and TRBJ1-1): NAGVMQNPRHLVRRRGQEARLRCSPMKGHSHVYWYRQLPEEGLKFMVYLQKENIIDESGMPKERFSAEFPKEGPSILRIQQVVRGDSAAYFCASSPSSSGAFFGQGTRLTVV.

V and J are TRBV14 and TRBJ1-1; no clear D gene. The germline CDR1 and CDR2 sequences are SGHDN and FVKESK. V dropped 3 bases and J dropped 1 base, with 12 bases sitting between them. This CDR3 region has 15 residues. CDR3: CASSQQIQENTEAFF. The CDR3 coding sequence is TGTGCCAGCAGCCAGCAAATACAAGAGAACACTGAAGCTTTCTTT.

As regards this clone: An end of the junction differs from the germline gene, which may be a read error. The chain carries TRBV18 and TRBJ2-7; tentative D call: TRBD2 (6 bases). This CDR3 region has 14 residues. Germline V gives CDR1 KGHSH, CDR2 LQKENI. This chain's CDR3 is CASSPLGDSHEQYF. As DNA, the CDR3 is TGTGCCAGCTCACCCCTAGGGGACTCCCACGAGCAGTACTTC. Variable domain in full (rest from reference TRBV18 and TRBJ2-7): NAGVMQNPRHLVRRRGQEARLRCSPMKGHSHVYWYRQLPEEGLKFMVYLQKENIIDESGMPKERFSAEFPKEGPSILRIQQVVRGDSAAYFCASSPLGDSHEQYFGPGTRLTVT.

This chain joins TRBV2 and TRBJ2-7; D gene ambiguous. The CDR3 loop spans 13 amino acids. Trimming stripped 4 bases from V and 1 base from J, with 8 bases between. Germline CDR1 and CDR2: SNHLY and FYNNEI. CDR3 DNA sequence: TGTGCCAGCAGTGGGGGTCTGTCCTACGAGCAGTACTTC. Translated, it gives CASSGGLSYEQYF.